This TCR beta chain was identified during a study of T cells in Graves' hyperthyroidism and ophthalmopathy. Whole-study findings and limits: Clonotypes that were expanded in thyroid above 0.001 mostly appeared in blood too. The model predicted ophthalmopathy a median approximately 6 months before onset.

Amplification targeted TCR beta CDR3 regions from RNA transcripts. RT-PCR in the first round (using the HTBI primer set) targeted the TCR CDR3. TCRdb itself ran the multiplex PCR reads through MiXCR, one entry per CDR3 protein. The sample lists around 700,000 distinct CDR3 sequences, just over 35% occurring once. CDR3 size: 14 residues. V shed 5 bases, J shed 9 bases, and the junction held 9 bases outside the gene matches. In germline, CDR1 is MNHNS, CDR2 SASEGT. In this sample, this clonotype turned up a few times. As yet, its antigen is unknown. Those with hyperthyroidism were 18 to 65 years old, newly diagnosed, and ill for under 2 months. Patients were excluded because of uncontrolled infection, other autoimmune disease, pregnancy or lactation.

Sequencing was performed on blood. The gene calls are TRBV6-1 and TRBJ2-2, with 7 bases lining up with TRBD1. The receptor was isolated from a woman aged 40 to 55 with Graves' hyperthyroidism. The CDR3 protein is CASSPYTGDRELFF. The CDR3 DNA is TGTGCCAGCAGTCCGTATACAGGGGACCGGGAGCTGTTTTTT.